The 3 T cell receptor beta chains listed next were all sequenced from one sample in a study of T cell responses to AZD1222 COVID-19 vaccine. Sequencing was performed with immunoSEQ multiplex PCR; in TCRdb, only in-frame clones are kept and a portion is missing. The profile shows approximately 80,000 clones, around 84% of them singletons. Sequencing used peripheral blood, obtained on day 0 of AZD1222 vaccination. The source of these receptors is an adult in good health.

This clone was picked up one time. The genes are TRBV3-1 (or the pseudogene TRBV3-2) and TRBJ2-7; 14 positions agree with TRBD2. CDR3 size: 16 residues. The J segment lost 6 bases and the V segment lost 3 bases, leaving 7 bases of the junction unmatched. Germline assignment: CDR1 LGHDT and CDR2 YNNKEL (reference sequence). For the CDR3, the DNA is TGTGCCAGCAGCCAGGATTGGACTAGCGGGAGGAGCGAGCAGTACTTC. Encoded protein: CASSQDWTSGRSEQYF.

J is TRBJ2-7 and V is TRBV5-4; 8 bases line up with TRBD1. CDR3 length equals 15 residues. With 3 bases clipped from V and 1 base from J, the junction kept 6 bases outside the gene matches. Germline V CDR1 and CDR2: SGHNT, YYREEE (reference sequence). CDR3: CASSWGTGPSYEQYF. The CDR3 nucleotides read TGTGCCAGCAGCTGGGGGACAGGCCCTTCCTACGAGCAGTACTTC.

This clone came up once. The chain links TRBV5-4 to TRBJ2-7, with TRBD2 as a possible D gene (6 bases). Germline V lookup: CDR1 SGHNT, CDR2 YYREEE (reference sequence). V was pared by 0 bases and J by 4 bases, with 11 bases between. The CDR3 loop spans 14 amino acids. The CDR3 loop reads CASSLELSGYEQYF. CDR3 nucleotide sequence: TGTGCCAGCAGCTTGGAACTTAGCGGATACGAGCAGTACTTC.